This T cell receptor (beta chain) was sequenced for a study of Ad26.COV2.S vaccination and SARS-CoV-2 variants. Study as a whole: Participants got Ad26.COV2.S intramuscularly, once or twice 56 days apart.

The CDR3 has 14 amino acids. V was pared by 0 bases and J by 3 bases, with 8 bases between. CDR1 and CDR2 from the germline V gene are MNHNS and SASEGT. The assay was immunoSEQ multiplex PCR, and TCRdb's table has in-frame clones only and misses some. The sample lists around 450,000 clones, around 89% occurring once. Worth noting for this clone: The antigen is undetermined.

Study-wide results and limits: Vaccine recipients posted higher spike-specific TCR breadth than their placebo counterparts.

Treatment here: around 19 received Ad26.COV2.S at low or high dose, single or two shots; about 5 received placebo; per-sample allocation not given. Sampling happened 63 days after the first vaccine or placebo injection. Source: peripheral blood, taken in a trial of Ad26.COV2.S vaccine versus placebo. The J gene is TRBJ1-1, the V gene TRBV6-1; tentatively, D is TRBD1 (5 bases). The TCR was taken from a person between 18 and 65 years old who received the Ad26.COV2.S COVID-19 vaccine or a placebo. The CDR3 sequence is CASSEARGDTEAFF. The DNA for the CDR3 is TGTGCCAGCAGTGAAGCGAGAGGGGACACTGAAGCTTTCTTT.